Reported below is one T cell receptor beta chain. This sample is part of a study of T cells in Graves' hyperthyroidism and ophthalmopathy. Amplified TCR beta CDR3 regions came from RNA transcripts. HTBI primers were used for first-round RT-PCR of the TCR CDR3. Each CDR3 protein gets one entry after TCRdb re-called the multiplex PCR reads with MiXCR. The sample carries 500,000 to 750,000 distinct CDR3 sequences, 13% to 15% recorded once. This receptor was taken from a woman aged 18-30 years with Graves' ophthalmopathy. The sequencing input was blood.

CDR3 in amino acids: CSASRADSSYNEQFF. CDR3 nucleotide sequence: TGCAGTGCTTCTAGGGCGGATAGCTCCTACAATGAGCAGTTCTTC. The V call is TRBV20-1, the J call TRBJ2-1; unclear D gene. The CDR3 contains 15 residues. Germline CDR1 and CDR2: DFQATT and SNEGSKA (reference sequence). Trimming took off 5 bases at V and 0 bases at J, with 14 bases between the two ends.